Sequencing of this TCR beta chain was carried out in a study of T cell responses to AZD1222 COVID-19 vaccine (dated by TCRdb to the early 2020s). Study-wide context: TCR sequencing covered 233 trial participants: nearly 210 given two doses of AZD1222 and 26 given two doses of MenACWY control vaccine. Trial participants were enrolled into age subgroups of 18-55, 56-69 and 70-plus years, which contained roughly 150, 30 and 60 TCR-sequenced participants, respectively.

The research as a whole found: Conclusions about previously exposed vaccinees are limited, since just six AZD1222 recipients were seropositive for SARS-CoV-2 at baseline. Because no day 14 peak-response samples were available, repertoires were characterized only after the peak T cell response. Reportedly, close to half of the unique spike-specific TCRs recognized epitopes lying outside the regions that are mutated in the B.1.351 and B.1.1.7 variants. After two AZD1222 doses, both the breadth and the depth of spike-specific TCRs were significantly higher than at day 0 and than in MenACWY recipients. The 56-69-year group was small, and its depth increase did not reach significance, likely because of low power. Vaccine-associated CD4 TCRs spanned the whole spike protein, with dominant responses in regions 160-218 and 743-854. Most participants were white British and females outnumbered males, and the authors suggested that clonal diversity may have been underestimated.

The germline V gene provides CDR1 SGHRS and CDR2 YFSETQ. Relative to germline, V is 0 bases shorter and J is 0 bases shorter, with 9 bases between their ends. The CDR3 sequence holds 15 residues, the cysteine and phenylalanine included. The only DNA kept is the CDR3, 45 bases in frame from the first base. The CDR3 regions of human TCRbeta chains were analyzed by immunosequencing. On the study's bioinformatics: Repertoire TCRs were matched against a reference library of SARS-CoV-2-specific TCRs generated with the MIRA antigen-specificity platform. Breadth was defined as the fraction of unique TCRs that were SARS-CoV-2-associated. Depth was defined as the fraction of total T cells that were SARS-CoV-2-associated. Using the MIRA data, each spike-specific TCR was mapped to the spike region that the TCR reacts to and placed in a CD4 or CD8 class. Log10-transformed breadth and depth values were compared by one-way ANOVA with Sidak's multiple comparisons tests. TCRdb stores this immuneACCESS table with in-frame sequences only. Part of the clones is absent; in the studies checked, under half of the shortfall reflects unresolved V genes, and no reason is known for the rest. The DNA was the basis for D and trimming; V, J and clone size are from that table. Across this sample there are around 150,000 clones, with approximately 92% seen only once. Together, the top ten hold around 2.9% of the sample.

As concerns this clone: Its antigen is currently not known. The record has no base qualities; no much larger clone is one base away.

The sample's time point label, decoded: about 28 days (+/-7) after the second vaccine dose. AZD1222 recipients given second doses at about 4 weeks or at about 12 weeks were pooled, since spike-specific TCR depth and breadth were not found to differ between the two schedules. Samples from vaccinated people were obtained from the UK trials COV001 and COV002, which included a single-blind randomized controlled phase 2/3 trial of AZD1222 (ChAdOx1 nCoV-19) in healthy adults. For TCRbeta chain sequencing, PBMC samples from trial participants were taken at day 0 and at day 28 after the second dose. The sequencing used peripheral blood, collected 28 days after the second AZD1222 dose. This clonotype was obtained from an adult who received the AZD1222 COVID-19 vaccine. The rearrangement combines TRBV5-1 with TRBJ1-1; no D gene can be assigned with confidence. The CDR3 region reads CASSLDPAMNTEAFF. The DNA reads as follows: TGCGCCAGCAGCTTGGACCCGGCGATGAACACTGAAGCTTTCTTT. Beyond the CDR3, the reference TRBV5-1 and TRBJ1-1 genes provide the residues; the full variable domain reads: KAGVTQTPRYLIKTRGQQVTLSCSPISGHRSVSWYQQTPGQGLQFLFEYFSETQRNKGNFPGRFSGRQFSNSRSEMNVSTLELGDSALYLCASSLDPAMNTEAFFGQGTRLTVV.